There are many counts of the clone carrying this TCR beta chain. The antigen remains unidentified. Sequencing libraries for TCR beta were prepared with iRepertoire HTBI primers and Arm-PCR of CDR3 regions. One entry per CDR3 protein, called by TCRdb with MiXCR from the multiplex PCR reads. The sample contains around 500,000 distinct CDR3 sequences, roughly 14% of which appear only once. Time point in this sample: newly diagnosed GD, antithyroid drugs for less than 3 months. With RNA extracted from PBMCs as input, the TCR library was made. The data were taken from a study of regulatory T cells in long-lasting Graves disease. Findings and caveats of the study: Peripheral blood, not thyroid tissue, was the sole material studied.

Trimming cost V 6 bases and J 10 bases; bases outside gene matches: 21. The CDR3 runs 17 residues. Germline V gene data show CDR1 as MNHNS and CDR2 as SASEGT. In addition, the sample was reused for a study of T cells in Graves' hyperthyroidism and ophthalmopathy. This second report adds: Model-based prediction identified ophthalmopathy a median roughly six months prior to its onset.

The sequenced sample was peripheral blood mononuclear cells (PBMCs), obtained at new diagnosis, from a patient treated with antithyroid drugs. The chain couples TRBV6-1 to TRBJ2-1; the match to TRBD2 covers 7 bases. The clonotype comes from a young man with Graves disease. CDR3 bases: TGTGCCAGCAGAGGCTCAAGTTTAGGACTAGGAAATAAGGAGCAGTTCTTC. As protein: CASRGSSLGLGNKEQFF.